The entry below gives a single T cell receptor beta chain sequence along with its context. Authors' analysis steps: Estimated nucleated cell counts came from reference gene primer amplification. Generated by immunoSEQ multiplex PCR, the TCRdb table keeps only in-frame clones and is missing some. V, J and clone size are taken as reported in that table, and D and trimming were inferred from the DNA itself. The sample holds 20,000 to 25,000 clones; roughly nine tenths are singletons and the top ten take 3.5% to 4.5%. The data originate from a study of blood T cell repertoires in COVID-19. Study-level information: PBMCs, B-cell-depleted T cells, or T cells provided the cDNA or gDNA that made up the material.

Germline-derived CDR1 and CDR2 are MDHEN and SYDVKM. The V and J ends lost 4 bases and 8 bases respectively, with 11 bases between them. The CDR3 has 12 residues. Sequencing was carried out using peripheral blood. The clonotype comes from a human donor in a cohort sampled during active COVID-19. The chain combines TRBV28 with TRBJ1-2, with unresolved D. CDR3 region: CASSSGQLGYTF. CDR3 nucleotides: TGTGCCAGCAGTTCAGGCCAATTGGGCTACACCTTC.